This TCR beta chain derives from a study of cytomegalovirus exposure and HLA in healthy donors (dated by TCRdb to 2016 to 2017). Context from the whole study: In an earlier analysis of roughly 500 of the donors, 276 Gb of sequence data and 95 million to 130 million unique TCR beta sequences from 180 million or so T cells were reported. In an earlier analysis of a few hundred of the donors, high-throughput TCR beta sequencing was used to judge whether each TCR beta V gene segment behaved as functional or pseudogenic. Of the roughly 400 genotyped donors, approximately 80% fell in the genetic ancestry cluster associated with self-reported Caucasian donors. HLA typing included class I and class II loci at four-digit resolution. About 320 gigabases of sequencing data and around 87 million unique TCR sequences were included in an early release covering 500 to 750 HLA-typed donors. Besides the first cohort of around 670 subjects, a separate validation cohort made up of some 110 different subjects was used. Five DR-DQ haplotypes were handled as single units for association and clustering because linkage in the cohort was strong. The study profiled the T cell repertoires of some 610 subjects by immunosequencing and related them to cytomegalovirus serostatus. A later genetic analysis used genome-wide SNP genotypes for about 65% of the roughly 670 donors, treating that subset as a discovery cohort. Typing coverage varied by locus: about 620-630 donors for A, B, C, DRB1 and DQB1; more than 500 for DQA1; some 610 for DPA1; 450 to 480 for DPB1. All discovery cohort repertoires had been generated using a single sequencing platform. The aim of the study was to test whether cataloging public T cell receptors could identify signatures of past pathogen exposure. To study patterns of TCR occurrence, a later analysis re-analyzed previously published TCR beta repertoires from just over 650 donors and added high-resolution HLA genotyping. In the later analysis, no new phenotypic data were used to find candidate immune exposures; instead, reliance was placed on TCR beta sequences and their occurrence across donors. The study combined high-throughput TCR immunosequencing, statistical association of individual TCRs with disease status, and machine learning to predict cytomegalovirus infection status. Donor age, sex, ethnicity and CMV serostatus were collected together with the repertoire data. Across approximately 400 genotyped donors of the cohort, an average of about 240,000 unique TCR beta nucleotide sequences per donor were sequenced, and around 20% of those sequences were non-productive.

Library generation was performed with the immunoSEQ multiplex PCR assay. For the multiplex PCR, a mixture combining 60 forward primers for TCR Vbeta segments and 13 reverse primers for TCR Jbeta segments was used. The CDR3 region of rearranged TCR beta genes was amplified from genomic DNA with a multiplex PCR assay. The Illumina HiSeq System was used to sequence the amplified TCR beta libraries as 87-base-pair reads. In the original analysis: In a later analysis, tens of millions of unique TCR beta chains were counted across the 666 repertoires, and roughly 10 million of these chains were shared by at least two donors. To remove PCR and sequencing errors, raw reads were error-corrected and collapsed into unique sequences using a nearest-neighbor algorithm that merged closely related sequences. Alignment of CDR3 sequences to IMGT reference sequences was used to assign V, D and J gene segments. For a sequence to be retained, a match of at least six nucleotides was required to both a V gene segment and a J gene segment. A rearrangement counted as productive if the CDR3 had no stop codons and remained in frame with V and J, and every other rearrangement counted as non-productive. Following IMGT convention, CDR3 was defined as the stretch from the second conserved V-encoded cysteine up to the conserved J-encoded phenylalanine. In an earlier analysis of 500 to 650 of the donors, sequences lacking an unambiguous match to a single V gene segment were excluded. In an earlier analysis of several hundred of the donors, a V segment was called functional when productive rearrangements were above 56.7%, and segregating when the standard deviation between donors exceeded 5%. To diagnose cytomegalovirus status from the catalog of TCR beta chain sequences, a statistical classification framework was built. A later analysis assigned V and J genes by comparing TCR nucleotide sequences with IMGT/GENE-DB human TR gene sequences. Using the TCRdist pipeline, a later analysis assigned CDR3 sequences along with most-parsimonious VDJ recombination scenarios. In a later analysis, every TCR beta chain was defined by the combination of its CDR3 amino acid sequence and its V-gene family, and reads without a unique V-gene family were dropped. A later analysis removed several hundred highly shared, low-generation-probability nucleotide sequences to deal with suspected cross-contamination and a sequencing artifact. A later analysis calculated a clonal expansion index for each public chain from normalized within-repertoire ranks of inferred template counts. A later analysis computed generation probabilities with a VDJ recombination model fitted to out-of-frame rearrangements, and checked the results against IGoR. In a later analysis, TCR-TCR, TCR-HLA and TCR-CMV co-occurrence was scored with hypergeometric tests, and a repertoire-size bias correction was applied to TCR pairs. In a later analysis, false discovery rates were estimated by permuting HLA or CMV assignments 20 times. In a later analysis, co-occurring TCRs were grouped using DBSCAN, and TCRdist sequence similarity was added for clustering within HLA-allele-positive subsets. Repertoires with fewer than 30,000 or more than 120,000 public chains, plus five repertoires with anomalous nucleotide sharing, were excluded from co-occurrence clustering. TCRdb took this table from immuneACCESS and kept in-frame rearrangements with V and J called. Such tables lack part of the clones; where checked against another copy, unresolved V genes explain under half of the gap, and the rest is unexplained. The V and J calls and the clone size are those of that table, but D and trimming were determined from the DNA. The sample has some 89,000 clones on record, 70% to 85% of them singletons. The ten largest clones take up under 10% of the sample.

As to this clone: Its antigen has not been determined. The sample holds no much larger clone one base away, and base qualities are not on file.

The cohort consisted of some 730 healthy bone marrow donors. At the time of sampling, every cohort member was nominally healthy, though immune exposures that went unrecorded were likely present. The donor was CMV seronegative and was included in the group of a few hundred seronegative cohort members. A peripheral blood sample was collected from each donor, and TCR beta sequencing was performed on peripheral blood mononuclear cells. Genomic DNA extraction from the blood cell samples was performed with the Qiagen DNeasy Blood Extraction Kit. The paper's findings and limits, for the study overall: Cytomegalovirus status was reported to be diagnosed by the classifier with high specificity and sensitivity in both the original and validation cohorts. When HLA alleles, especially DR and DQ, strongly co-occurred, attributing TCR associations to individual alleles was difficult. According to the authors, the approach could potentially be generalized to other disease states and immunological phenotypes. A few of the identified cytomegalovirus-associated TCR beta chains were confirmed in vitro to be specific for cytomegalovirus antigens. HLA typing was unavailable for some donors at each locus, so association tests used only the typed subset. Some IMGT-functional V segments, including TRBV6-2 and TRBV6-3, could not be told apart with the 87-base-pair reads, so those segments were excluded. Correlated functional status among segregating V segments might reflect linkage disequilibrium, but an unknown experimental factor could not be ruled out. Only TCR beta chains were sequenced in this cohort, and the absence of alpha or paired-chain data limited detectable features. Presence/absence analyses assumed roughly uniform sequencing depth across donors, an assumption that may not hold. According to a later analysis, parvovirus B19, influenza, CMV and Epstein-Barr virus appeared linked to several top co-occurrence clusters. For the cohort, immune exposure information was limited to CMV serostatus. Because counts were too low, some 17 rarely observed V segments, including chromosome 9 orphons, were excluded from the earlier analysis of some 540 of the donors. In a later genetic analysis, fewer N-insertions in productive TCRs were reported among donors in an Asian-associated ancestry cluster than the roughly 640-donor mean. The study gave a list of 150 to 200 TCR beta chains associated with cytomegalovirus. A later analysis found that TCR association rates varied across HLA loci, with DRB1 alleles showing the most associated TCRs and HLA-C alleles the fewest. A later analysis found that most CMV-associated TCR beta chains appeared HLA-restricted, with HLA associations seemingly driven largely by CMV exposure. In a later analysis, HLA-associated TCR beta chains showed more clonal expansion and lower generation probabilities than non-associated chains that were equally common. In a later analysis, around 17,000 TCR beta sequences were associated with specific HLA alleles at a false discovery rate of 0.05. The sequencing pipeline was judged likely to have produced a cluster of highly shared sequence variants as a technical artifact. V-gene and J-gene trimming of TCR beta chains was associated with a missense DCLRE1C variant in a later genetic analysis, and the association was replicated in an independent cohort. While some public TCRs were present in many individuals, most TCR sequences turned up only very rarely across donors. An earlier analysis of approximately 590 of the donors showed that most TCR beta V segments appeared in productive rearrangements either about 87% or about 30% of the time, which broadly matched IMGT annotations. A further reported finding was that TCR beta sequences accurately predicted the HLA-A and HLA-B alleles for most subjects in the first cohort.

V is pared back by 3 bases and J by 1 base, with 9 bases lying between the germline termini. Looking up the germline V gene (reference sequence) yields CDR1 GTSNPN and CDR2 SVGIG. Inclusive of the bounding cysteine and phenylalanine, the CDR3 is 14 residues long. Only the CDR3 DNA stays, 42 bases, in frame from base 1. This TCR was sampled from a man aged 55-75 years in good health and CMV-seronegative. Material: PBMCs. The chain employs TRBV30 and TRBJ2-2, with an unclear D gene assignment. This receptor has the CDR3 CAWRRLLNTGELFF. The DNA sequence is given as TGTGCCTGGAGGCGCTTATTGAACACCGGGGAGCTGTTTTTT. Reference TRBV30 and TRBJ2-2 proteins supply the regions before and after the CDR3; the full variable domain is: SQTIHQWPATLVQPVGSPLSLECTVEGTSNPNLYWYRQAAGRGLQLLFYSVGIGQISSEVPQNLSASRPQDRQFILSSKKLLLSDSGFYLCAWRRLLNTGELFFGEGSRLTVL.